The next 11 T cell receptor beta chains were all read from a single sample in a study of blood T cell repertoires in COVID-19. The protocol was immunoSEQ multiplex PCR, while the TCRdb copy is restricted to in-frame clones and leaves out a portion. The table lists over 600,000 clones, over 80% of them singletons. Sequencing used peripheral blood. The receptors shown here come from a woman younger than 35 with acute or convalescent COVID-19.

The rearrangement uses TRBV5-4 and TRBJ1-1; D not resolved. Trimming shortened V by 0 bases and J by 0 bases, and 6 bases separated the two germline ends. CDR1 is SGHNT, CDR2 YYREEE, per germline (reference sequence). The CDR3 contains 14 residues. CDR3 in amino acids: CASSLDRLNTEAFF. CDR3 in DNA: TGTGCCAGCAGCTTGGACAGATTGAACACTGAAGCTTTCTTT. Full variable domain (remainder filled in from reference TRBV5-4 and TRBJ1-1): ETGVTQSPTHLIKTRGQQVTLRCSSQSGHNTVSWYQQALGQGPQFIFQYYREEENGRGNFPPRFSGLQFPNYSSELNVNALELDDSALYLCASSLDRLNTEAFFGQGTRLTVV.

This rearrangement joins TRBV19 to TRBJ2-7, with 7 nucleotides matching TRBD2. The CDR3 has 13 residues. V lost 4 bases, J lost 6 bases, and 6 bases stayed unmatched. CDR1 is LNHDA and CDR2 is SQIVND in the germline V gene (reference sequence). The CDR3 sequence: CASSTGGLSEQYF. The CDR3 coding sequence is TGTGCCAGTAGTACGGGGGGACTTTCCGAGCAGTACTTC.

This sequence joins TRBV28 and TRBJ1-4; perhaps TRBD1 as D (5 bases). V lost 5 bases, J lost 8 bases, and 15 bases lay in between. This CDR3 has 14 residues. Germline-derived CDR1 and CDR2 are MDHEN and SYDVKM. In DNA form, the CDR3 reads TGTGCCAGCAGTCCGGGCTCCCGGGGGGAAAAACTGTTTTTT. Translation: CASSPGSRGEKLFF.

This sequence joins TRBV5-1 and TRBJ1-5, with 7 bases aligning to TRBD1. The germline CDR1 and CDR2 sequences are SGHRS and YFSETQ. The J segment lost 7 bases and the V segment lost 0 bases, leaving 7 bases of the junction unmatched. The CDR3 sequence is 15 residues long. CDR3 sequence: CASSLGDRVGQPQHF. CDR3 nucleotide sequence: TGCGCCAGCAGCTTGGGTGACAGGGTCGGGCAGCCCCAGCATTTT. The whole variable domain, filled in from reference TRBV5-1 and TRBJ1-5, reads KAGVTQTPRYLIKTRGQQVTLSCSPISGHRSVSWYQQTPGQGLQFLFEYFSETQRNKGNFPGRFSGRQFSNSRSEMNVSTLELGDSALYLCASSLGDRVGQPQHFGDGTRLSIL.

The chain recombines TRBV6-4 with TRBJ2-3; TRBD2 is a possible D gene (7 bases). The CDR3 totals 15 residues. Looked up from germline, CDR1 is MRHNA and CDR2 is SNTAGT. V shed 2 bases and J shed 0 bases, with 9 bases lying between them. The CDR3 DNA follows: TGTGCCAGCAGTGACGGGGGGGCTAGCACAGATACGCAGTATTTT. Translated, it gives CASSDGGASTDTQYF.

The rearrangement links TRBV29-1 to TRBJ2-7, with 9 positions matching TRBD2. The V gene end was trimmed by 6 bases and the J gene end by 6 bases; junction bases not matched to a gene: 9. CDR1 SQVTM and CDR2 ANQGSEA come from the germline V gene. CDR3 length: 13 amino acids. CDR3 protein: CSVNGGTSLEQYF. The CDR3 coding sequence is TGCAGCGTCAACGGCGGGACTAGCCTCGAGCAGTACTTC.

The V gene is TRBV4-3, the J gene TRBJ2-3; the match to TRBD2 covers 8 bases. Germline V gene sequence: CDR1 LGHNA, CDR2 YSLEER. With V trimmed by 0 bases and J by 6 bases, 8 bases remained unmatched. This CDR3 is built from 16 residues. The CDR3 nucleotides are TGCGCCAGCAGCCAAGAACTCGGGTCGGGGGGGGATACGCAGTATTTT. Protein: CASSQELGSGGDTQYF.

J is TRBJ1-1 and V is TRBV2; no clear D gene. CDR1 and CDR2 (germline): SNHLY, FYNNEI. The CDR3 contains 12 residues. V lost 10 bases and J 1 base, leaving 10 bases between the germline ends. CDR3 sequence (DNA): TGTGCCATCTCGAGGGAGAACACTGAAGCTTTCTTT. Translation: CAISRENTEAFF.

This chain connects TRBV13 to TRBJ1-1; D unresolved. The germline V and J ends were trimmed by 6 bases and 1 base, with 6 bases remaining between them. The CDR3 consists of 12 residues. Germline CDR1 is PRHDT and CDR2 is FYEKMQ (reference sequence). Here the CDR3 DNA reads TGTGCCAGCAGAAGAGGGAACACTGAAGCTTTCTTT. Amino acids: CASRRGNTEAFF. Full variable domain (remainder filled in from reference TRBV13 and TRBJ1-1): AAGVIQSPRHLIKEKRETATLKCYPIPRHDTVYWYQQGPGQDPQFLISFYEKMQSDKGSIPDRFSAQQFSDYHSELNMSSLELGDSALYFCASRRGNTEAFFGQGTRLTVV.

The rearrangement links TRBV11-1 to TRBJ2-1, with 12 bases that match TRBD2. The trim removed 5 bases at V and 2 bases at J, leaving 4 bases unmatched. The CDR3 covers 16 residues. Germline lookup yields CDR1 SGHAT and CDR2 FQDESV (reference sequence). DNA for the CDR3: TGTGCCAGCAGCCCCCGACTAGCGGGGGCCTACAATGAGCAGTTCTTC. It specifies CASSPRLAGAYNEQFF.

This chain connects TRBV7-2 to TRBJ1-1; D unclear. The CDR3 totals 14 residues. Trimming cost V 1 base and J 4 bases, with 10 bases left between them. The germline CDR1 and CDR2 sequences are SGHTA and FQGNSA. The CDR3 DNA follows: TGTGCCAGCAGCTTAGTTATCAGAGGCACTGAAGCTTTCTTT. As protein: CASSLVIRGTEAFF.